The 30 T cell receptor beta chains below were found in one sample sequenced in a study of T-cell reconstitution after alpha-beta-depleted transplantation in children. Unique molecular identifiers were incorporated when the TCRbeta library was constructed. TCRdb redid the calling of the PCR reads with MiXCR, one entry per CDR3 protein. The sample contains about 400,000 distinct CDR3 sequences, 20% of which appear only once. The sample in question was PBMCs from the stem cell graft donor, obtained from the stem cell graft. All receptors derive from a human donor who donated a stem cell graft to a child with acute myeloid leukemia.

The table lists this clonotype with a few counts. The chain has TRBV15 and TRBJ2-6; D not certain. CDR1 and CDR2 from the germline V gene are LNHNV and YYDKDF (reference sequence). This CDR3 is 17 amino acids long. Trimming removed 0 bases at V and 0 bases at J, with 9 bases between. The CDR3 coding sequence is TGTGCCACCAGCAGAGATCGGTGGCGCTCTGGGGCCAACGTCCTGACTTTC. It codes for CATSRDRWRSGANVLTF. Variable domain in full (rest from reference TRBV15 and TRBJ2-6): DAMVIQNPRYQVTQFGKPVTLSCSQTLNHNVMYWYQQKSSQAPKLLFHYYDKDFNNEADTPDNFQSRRPNTSFCFLDIRSPGLGDTAMYLCATSRDRWRSGANVLTFGAGSRLTVL.

This clonotype has ten or more counts. The genes are TRBV29-1 and TRBJ1-2; unclear D gene. The germline CDR1 and CDR2 sequences are SQVTM and ANQGSEA. The CDR3 has 10 residues. Between the trimmed V and J ends, which lost 0 bases and 6 bases, there was a span of 2 bases. The DNA of the CDR3 is TGCAGCGTTGAAGAGAATGGCTACACCTTC. This gives the protein CSVEENGYTF.

This clonotype was counted between two and nine times. This chain connects TRBV20-1 to TRBJ2-1, with 7 bases identical to TRBD2. Germline V lookup: CDR1 DFQATT, CDR2 SNEGSKA (reference sequence). This CDR3 has 14 residues. The ends lost 6 bases at V and 0 bases at J; junction bases unmatched: 5. The CDR3 DNA reads as TGCAGTGCGCAACTAGCGAGCTCCTACAATGAGCAGTTCTTC. It encodes CSAQLASSYNEQFF.

This clonotype appeared a few times. The gene calls are TRBV29-1 and TRBJ2-4; 12 bases match TRBD1. The trim removed 4 bases at V and 8 bases at J, leaving 15 bases unmatched. The CDR3 loop spans 17 amino acids. From germline, CDR1 is SQVTM and CDR2 ANQGSEA. The CDR3: CSVVPTTGGQGADIQYF. The CDR3 DNA follows: TGCAGCGTTGTGCCCACGACGGGGGGACAGGGGGCGGACATTCAGTACTTC.

There are a few counts of this clonotype. One end of the junction is discordant with germline, which a read error may explain. This chain links TRBV20-1 with TRBJ1-5; D perhaps matches TRBD1 (5 bases). The CDR3 covers 13 residues. The germline CDR1 and CDR2 sequences are DFQATT and SNEGSKA (reference sequence). CDR3 sequence (DNA): TGCAGTGCTGGAGACAGAGGCAATCAGCCCCAGCATTTT. Translation: CSAGDRGNQPQHF.

This clonotype was observed a few times. V gene TRBV7-2 combines with J gene TRBJ2-1, with 12 bases aligning to TRBD1. This CDR3 region has 16 residues. Germline V gives CDR1 SGHTA, CDR2 FQGNSA. V lost 7 bases, J lost 10 bases, and 14 bases stayed unmatched. The CDR3 coding sequence is TGTGCCAGCACCAAATCAGGGGGACAGGGGGCTTGGGAGCAGTTCTTC. Protein product: CASTKSGGQGAWEQFF. Looking up the rest from reference TRBV7-2 and TRBJ2-1 gives the full variable domain: GAGVSQSPSNKVTEKGKDVELRCDPISGHTALYWYRQSLGQGLEFLIYFQGNSAPDKSGLPSDRFSAERTGGSVSTLTIQRTQQEDSAVYLCASTKSGGQGAWEQFFGPGTRLTVL.

The V gene is TRBV20-1, the J gene TRBJ2-5; D may be TRBD1 (6 bases). Germline CDR1 is DFQATT and CDR2 is SNEGSKA (reference sequence). The CDR3 sequence is 14 residues long. The V and J ends lost 0 bases and 1 base respectively, with 9 bases between them. CDR3 protein: CSARDLDSQETQYF. DNA for the CDR3: TGCAGTGCTAGAGATCTGGACAGCCAAGAGACCCAGTACTTC.

The V call is TRBV29-1, the J call TRBJ2-7; maybe TRBD1 (5 bases). Per the germline V gene, CDR1 is SQVTM and CDR2 is ANQGSEA. V was shortened by 2 bases and J by 6 bases, with 17 bases between the two germline ends. The CDR3 is made up of 14 amino acids. The chain's CDR3 is CSVESASREGEQYF. CDR3 sequence (DNA): TGCAGCGTTGAATCCGCCTCCAGGGAAGGCGAGCAGTACTTC.

In regard to this clonotype: Mismatch with germline at one junction end may stem from a read error. The genes are TRBV20-1 and TRBJ2-1, with 7 bases that match TRBD2. The CDR3 covers 16 residues. Germline CDR1 reads DFQATT; CDR2 reads SNEGSKA (reference sequence). The CDR3 protein is CSARDLSGGSYNGQFF. Here the CDR3 DNA reads TGCAGTGCTAGAGATCTTTCCGGCGGGAGTTACAATGGGCAGTTCTTC.

The DNA of the CDR3 is TGTGCCAGCACTCCCGTGGGAGGGAAAGGGGATACGCAGTATTTT. Amino acids: CASTPVGGKGDTQYF. The chain recombines TRBV28 with TRBJ2-3, with 7 nucleotides matching TRBD2. Germline CDR1 MDHEN, CDR2 SYDVKM. V lost 7 bases to trimming and J lost 6 bases; unmatched junction nucleotides: 13. This CDR3 has 15 amino acids.

This clonotype was recorded many times. This chain connects TRBV7-3 to TRBJ2-7; D uncertain. V was shortened by 5 bases and J by 5 bases, with 13 bases between the two germline ends. CDR3 length: 13 amino acids. Germline loops: CDR1 SGHTA, CDR2 FQGTGA. CDR3 loop: CASSPQSGDEQYF. Written as DNA, the CDR3 is TGTGCCAGCAGCCCCCAAAGTGGGGACGAGCAGTACTTC.

This clonotype was found many times. The chain combines TRBV7-2 with TRBJ2-1, with a tentative D call TRBD2 (6 bases). CDR1 and CDR2 from the germline V gene are SGHTA and FQGNSA. Trimming took off 1 base at V and 4 bases at J, with 11 bases between the two ends. There are 15 residues in the CDR3. CDR3 nucleotides: TGTGCCAGCAGCTTAGTGACGGGAGCATACAATGAGCAGTTCTTC. It specifies CASSLVTGAYNEQFF.

This clonotype was seen a handful of times. The rearrangement joins TRBV5-1 to TRBJ2-1, with TRBD2 matching over 10 bases. This CDR3 has 18 amino acids. The germline gives CDR1 SGHRS, CDR2 YFSETQ. The junction had 15 bases not matched to a gene; V was cut back by 5 bases and J by 4 bases. In DNA, the CDR3 is TGCGCCAGCAGGCCACTAGAACCGGGACTAGCGCTTTACAATGAGCAGTTCTTC. Translating gives CASRPLEPGLALYNEQFF.

This clonotype was detected ten times or more. The chain recombines TRBV20-1 with TRBJ2-1; no clear D gene. Germline V gives CDR1 DFQATT, CDR2 SNEGSKA (reference sequence). V was trimmed by 5 bases and J by 0 bases, leaving 14 bases between them. This CDR3 has 15 residues. CDR3 sequence (DNA): TGCAGTGCTGCGACTGGGTTTAGCTCCTACAATGAGCAGTTCTTC. Translation gives CSAATGFSSYNEQFF.

This chain connects TRBV5-1 to TRBJ1-5, with D hard to call. CDR3 size: 15 residues. Trimming cost V 4 bases and J 4 bases, with 15 bases left between them. CDR1 and CDR2 from the germline V gene are SGHRS and YFSETQ. The CDR3, as DNA: TGCGCCAGCAGCCTAGAACCATTAAAAAATCAGCCCCAGCATTTT. This translates into CASSLEPLKNQPQHF.

This clonotype turned up a few times. The CDR3, as DNA: TGCAGTGCTCTAGCGGGAGCGGGAGAGCAGTACTTC. Translation gives CSALAGAGEQYF. The J gene is TRBJ2-7, the V gene TRBV20-1; TRBD2 aligns across 10 bases. This CDR3 spans 12 amino acids. The ends lost 5 bases at V and 7 bases at J; junction bases unmatched: 5. Germline V gene sequence: CDR1 DFQATT, CDR2 SNEGSKA (reference sequence).

This clonotype was counted only a few times. This chain links TRBV29-1 with TRBJ2-1, with 7 bases identical to TRBD2. Per the germline V gene, CDR1 is SQVTM and CDR2 is ANQGSEA. The ends lost 5 bases at V and 3 bases at J; junction bases unmatched: 4. The CDR3 is 13 residues long. CDR3 in amino acids: CSVSTSVYNEQFF. The CDR3 nucleotides are TGCAGCGTTTCAACTAGCGTCTACAATGAGCAGTTCTTC.

CDR3 sequence reads: CASSPEARLWAEQFF. The CDR3 bases are TGCGCCAGCAGCCCAGAGGCTAGGTTGTGGGCTGAGCAGTTCTTC. The rearrangement uses TRBV4-3 and TRBJ2-1, with D unresolved. The CDR3 consists of 15 residues. V lost 4 bases and J lost 9, with 19 bases in between. Germline CDR1 LGHNA, CDR2 YSLEER.

This sequence joins TRBV27 and TRBJ2-3; TRBD2 might be the D (5 bases). The CDR3 is 16 amino acids. Deletions cut 7 bases from V and 1 base from J, with 18 bases between. Germline V CDR1 and CDR2: MNHEY, SMNVEV (reference sequence). The CDR3 DNA follows: TGTGCCAGCACCCCGAGGGTGGGAGTAGGCACAGATACGCAGTATTTT. Its protein is CASTPRVGVGTDTQYF.

This CDR3 is CASSTDYSNQPQHF. The CDR3 DNA follows: TGTGCCAGCAGTACAGATTATAGCAATCAGCCCCAGCATTTT. The chain links TRBV12-3 or TRBV12-4 to TRBJ1-5; D gene ambiguous. The CDR3 totals 14 residues. Deletions cut 5 bases from V and 0 bases from J, with 8 bases between.

A few counts support this clonotype. The chain combines TRBV20-1 with TRBJ2-5, with unresolved D. Trimming removed 4 bases at V and 4 bases at J, with 19 bases between. CDR1 is DFQATT, CDR2 SNEGSKA, per germline (reference sequence). There are 15 residues in the CDR3. This CDR3 is CSANVGPKIVETQYF. The DNA for the CDR3 is TGCAGTGCTAACGTGGGCCCAAAGATAGTAGAGACCCAGTACTTC.

The table lists this clonotype with a few counts. The rearrangement joins TRBV5-5 to TRBJ1-5; D call uncertain. The CDR3 covers 15 residues. Germline CDR1 and CDR2: SGHKS and YYEKEE (reference sequence). V was cut by 6 bases and J by 0 bases, with 13 bases left in between. The CDR3 DNA follows: TGTGCCAGCACCCTGACACCAAATAGCAATCAGCCCCAGCATTTT. This encodes CASTLTPNSNQPQHF.

Only a few counts were recorded for this clonotype. J is TRBJ1-1 and V is TRBV18; tentative D call: TRBD1 (6 bases). CDR3 length: 15 amino acids. V lost 6 bases to trimming and J lost 0 bases, with 14 bases between them. Germline loops: CDR1 KGHSH, CDR2 LQKENI. CDR3 amino acids: CASSKDSPMNTEAFF. The CDR3 nucleotides are TGTGCCAGCTCGAAGGACAGCCCCATGAACACTGAAGCTTTCTTT.

Only a few counts were recorded for this clonotype. V usage is TRBV28 and J usage is TRBJ2-7, with TRBD1 matching over 8 bases. The V and J ends lost 6 bases and 5 bases, in that order; junction bases with no gene match: 3. Germline lookup yields CDR1 MDHEN and CDR2 SYDVKM. The CDR3 totals 12 residues. CDR3: CASRPGGDEQYF. The CDR3 DNA sequence: TGTGCCAGCAGACCAGGGGGCGACGAGCAGTACTTC.

This clonotype has a handful of counts. This sequence joins TRBV12-3 or TRBV12-4 and TRBJ2-5; no firm D call. The V end was cut by 7 bases, the J end by 4 bases, with 13 bases between. This CDR3 region has 13 residues. The CDR3 bases are TGTGCCAGCACGCAAGGCTTGGGAGAGACCCAGTACTTC. Its translation is CASTQGLGETQYF.

The chain combines TRBV12-3 or TRBV12-4 with TRBJ2-7; D ambiguous. The CDR3 runs 15 residues. Between the trimmed V and J ends, which lost 2 bases and 3 bases, there was a span of 14 bases. The CDR3: CASSLLSLLGYEQYF. The CDR3 nucleotides read TGTGCCAGCAGTTTATTGTCCCTGTTGGGCTACGAGCAGTACTTC.

The chain carries TRBV4-3 and TRBJ1-2; the D is unclear. This CDR3 comprises 12 residues. Per the germline V gene, CDR1 is LGHNA and CDR2 is YSLEER. Trimming took 2 bases from V and 9 from J, leaving 10 bases between them. The CDR3 sequence: CASSQSRRSYTF. CDR3 in DNA: TGCGCCAGCAGCCAATCCCGCAGGAGCTACACCTTC.

This clonotype was seen repeatedly, ten times or more. The chain combines TRBV6-1 with TRBJ2-2, with 11 bases fitting TRBD1. Germline V gene data show CDR1 as MNHNS and CDR2 as SASEGT. Trimming removed 4 bases from V and 7 bases from J; junction bases left unmatched: 5. The CDR3 is 15 amino acids. DNA for the CDR3: TGTGCCAGCAGTGCAGGACAGGGGGCGCGCGGGGAGCTGTTTTTT. Translating it yields CASSAGQGARGELFF.

This clonotype was seen a few times. The chain employs TRBV27 and TRBJ2-3; 7 nucleotides match TRBD2. Germline assignment: CDR1 MNHEY and CDR2 SMNVEV (reference sequence). J was trimmed by 2 bases and V by 3 bases; bases with no gene match: 5. The CDR3 sequence is 15 residues long. The CDR3 is CASSFPGLHTDTQYF. The CDR3 DNA reads as TGTGCCAGCAGTTTCCCGGGACTACACACAGATACGCAGTATTTT.

This clonotype was observed a handful of times. This rearrangement joins TRBV25-1 to TRBJ2-7; 15 nucleotides line up with TRBD2. V lost 4 bases to trimming and J lost 2 bases; unmatched junction nucleotides: 3. The CDR3 consists of 16 residues. Per the germline V gene, CDR1 is MGHDK and CDR2 is SYGVNS. The CDR3, as DNA: TGTGCCAGCAGTGCCGGACTAGCGGGAGGGACCTACGAGCAGTACTTC. It specifies CASSAGLAGGTYEQYF.